The table lists the clone carrying this T cell receptor (beta chain) with a count of one. The source of the sample is a study of T cells in localized non-small cell lung cancer. Clones were sequenced by immunoSEQ multiplex PCR, and TCRdb holds only the in-frame ones, with some missing. The table has 15,000 to 20,000 clones, approximately 84% seen once; the top ten hold less than 25%. The trim removed 4 bases at V and 4 bases at J, leaving 6 bases unmatched. Germline assignment: CDR1 MDHEN and CDR2 SYDVKM. This CDR3 comprises 14 residues. J is TRBJ1-2 and V is TRBV28, with 7 bases matching TRBD1. The sample in question was peripheral blood, obtained before any cancer treatment. The source of this sequence is a male donor aged 60 or older with stage I lung adenocarcinoma. CDR3 amino acids: CASSSGDRSYGYTF. CDR3 nucleotide sequence: TGTGCCAGCAGTTCCGGGGACAGATCCTATGGCTACACCTTC.